This TCR beta chain was sequenced for a study of T-cell memory formation after mild COVID-19. Background on the study: The TCR clusters were mostly specific to one donor.

5'RACE primed at constant segments yielded TCR alpha and TCR beta cDNA libraries bearing sample barcodes and UMIs. In TCRdb, the 5' RACE reads were re-called with MiXCR into one record per CDR3 protein. This sample carries approximately 150,000 distinct CDR3 sequences, under 7% of them seen once, and the ten largest clones take approximately 2%. This clonotype has a handful of counts. The antigen remains undetermined. The study's findings and limits: Mostly located in CM and EM were contracting CD4+ clones, with contracting CD8+ clones located in EMRA. Certain responding clones were present in pre-infection memory, suggesting participation of cross-reactive memory.

Germline CDR1 MNHNS, CDR2 SASEGT. Trimming pared 8 bases from V and 5 bases from J, leaving 12 bases between. The CDR3 runs 12 residues. This TCR came from an adult woman who had mild COVID-19 (a few samples of this study predate the infection). Cell type and time point are not known. Specimen: PBMCs or a T cell subset sorted from them (not recorded which). The chain joins TRBV6-1 to TRBJ2-5; D is possibly TRBD2 (6 bases). CDR3 residues: CASAARGETQYF. CDR3 bases: TGTGCCAGCGCGGCGCGGGGTGAGACCCAGTACTTC.